Below, one TCR beta chain is given with its context. It lacks a known antigen. Base qualities were left out, and no much larger clone turns up one base away. Flow cytometry had shown CD8+CD57+ cell expansion in the patients selected for sequencing. Every patient had a diagnosis of severe acquired aplastic anemia based on International Study of Aplastic Anemia and Agranulocytosis and Camitta criteria. Patients had received no therapy at the time of blood sampling. TCR repertoires of sorted CD4+ and CD8+ blood T cells from severe aplastic anemia patients and healthy subjects were deep-sequenced in the study. Patients were enrolled under clinicaltrials.gov protocols 00001620, 01623167, 00001397, 00071045, 00081523 and 00961064 in the USA. Ficoll-Paque density gradient centrifugation was used to isolate peripheral blood mononuclear cells. Before DNA extraction, CD4+ and CD8+ T cells were sorted with FACS or magnetic beads.

The data derive from a study of CD8+CD57+ T cells in acquired aplastic anemia (dated by TCRdb to 2017 to 2018). Background for the entire study: A mean of roughly 2.9 ug of DNA, ranging from about 0.2 to 27.4 ug, was extracted from sorted CD4+ and CD8+ cells. CD8+CD57+ expansion was defined as a frequency above the mean frequency observed in healthy subjects. The investigation overall reported the following: Patients and healthy controls showed no significant difference in CD8+ Simpson's diversity (P=0.060). Although roughly 29 CD8+ CDR3 sequences were shared by patients and controls, these sequences appeared highly expressed in patients and within the immunodominant clones of patients.

TCR beta VDJ combination and CDR3 sequence profiling used genomic DNA as the template. An Illumina HiSeq 2000 was used for TCR repertoire sequencing. For the original study's pipeline: Repertoire assessment relied on Simpson's diversity index, CDR3 size and DJ length profiles, and TRBV/TRBJ rearrangement plots. The immunodominant clone was defined as the most abundant DNA sequence in deep sequencing data. CDR3 amino acid sequences were checked for sharing across subjects and were also compared against the VDJdb database and published repertoires. TCRdb applied fastp at Q25 and MiXCR to the public reads, then kept only in-frame beta chains. Rows matching on CDR3 protein sequence are summarized as one entry with the most common DNA and genes. The V and J calls and clone size are TCRdb's, not the authors'. This sample has over 150,000 distinct CDR3 sequences in its table, and roughly two thirds of those were observed once. Approximately 50% of the sample rests with the top ten.

The CDR3, cysteine through phenylalanine, is 15 amino acids long. Only the CDR3 part of the read is kept: 45 bases, read in frame from the first base. The germline ends are 15 bases apart after V is trimmed by 6 bases and J by 0 bases. Reading the germline V gene gives CDR1 SQVTM and CDR2 ANQGSEA. This chain joins TRBV29-1 to TRBJ2-1; the D gene is perhaps TRBD2, on 5 matching bases. The source of this sequence is a human donor with aplastic anemia. The sample consisted of sorted CD4+, CD8+, or CD8+CD57+ T cells (not recorded which) from PBMCs. CDR3 reads: CSVGGGGLSYNEQFF. The nucleotide sequence reads as follows: TGCAGCGTAGGAGGTGGCGGGCTCTCCTACAATGAGCAGTTCTTC.